The source of this T cell receptor (beta chain) is a study of regulatory T cells in long-lasting Graves disease. About the study: Graves' patients with a new diagnosis had received antithyroid drugs under 3 months.

To make TCR beta libraries, researchers used iRepertoire HTBI primers and Arm-PCR of CDR3 regions. TCRdb reprocessed the multiplex PCR reads with MiXCR, giving one entry per CDR3 protein. The table includes 680,000 or so distinct CDR3 sequences, 15% to 20% detected once. CDR1 SGDLS and CDR2 YYNGEE come from the germline V gene. Trimming took 0 bases from V and 7 from J, leaving 8 bases between them. CDR3 size: 13 residues. Time point in this sample: newly diagnosed GD, antithyroid drugs for less than 3 months. Making the TCR library involved RNA that had been extracted from PBMCs. These data were also reused for a study on T cells in Graves' hyperthyroidism and ophthalmopathy.

The source of this sequence is a woman aged 25 to 39 with Graves disease. The V gene is TRBV9, the J gene TRBJ2-1; D is ambiguous. This material consisted of peripheral blood mononuclear cells (PBMCs), taken at new diagnosis, from a patient treated with antithyroid drugs. CDR3 residues: CASSVVFENEQFF. The CDR3 nucleotides are TGTGCCAGCAGCGTAGTATTTGAGAATGAGCAGTTCTTC.